Listed here are 4 T cell receptor beta chains from one sample, sequenced in a study of blood T cells in healthy people across ages. The authors ran a second PCR of roughly 6 to 11 cycles using a sample-barcoded 5' primer and a J-beta primer mix. MiXCR was run by TCRdb on the 5' RACE reads, yielding one entry per CDR3 protein. This table holds about 900,000 distinct CDR3 sequences, approximately 65% found once. Sample: blood. These receptors were obtained from a man aged 25-45 years in good health.

In this sample, this clonotype turned up a few times. The chain joins TRBV27 to TRBJ2-5, with a tentative D call TRBD2 (5 bases). The CDR3 covers 14 residues. V was pared by 6 bases and J by 4 bases, with 15 bases between. From germline, CDR1 is MNHEY and CDR2 SMNVEV (reference sequence). CDR3 DNA: TGTGCCAGCAGCTTGAACGGGGTAGGAGAGACCCAGTACTTC. This codes for CASSLNGVGETQYF.

The gene calls are TRBV7-3 and TRBJ1-2; a possible D gene is TRBD1 (5 bases). The CDR3 length is 15 residues. Trimming stripped 5 bases from V and 0 bases from J, with 13 bases between. The germline V gene has CDR1 SGHTA and CDR2 FQGTGA. The CDR3 sequence is CASSPGRDANYGYTF. CDR3 DNA sequence: TGTGCCAGCAGCCCAGGCAGGGACGCTAACTATGGCTACACCTTC.

The chain is built from TRBV20-1 and TRBJ1-1; D remains ambiguous. V lost 5 bases and J 7 bases, leaving 11 bases between the germline ends. CDR3 size: 11 residues. In germline, CDR1 is DFQATT, CDR2 SNEGSKA (reference sequence). In DNA form, the CDR3 reads TGCAGTGCTCCTAACTCCTTTGAAGCTTTCTTT. As protein: CSAPNSFEAFF.

This chain connects TRBV6-5 to TRBJ2-7; 9 bases align to TRBD1. V dropped 6 bases and J dropped 7; count of bases not matched to a gene: 13. CDR3 size: 15 residues. Germline V gene lookup returns CDR1 MNHEY and CDR2 SVGAGI. The CDR3: CASRRGQGPVGEQYF. CDR3 DNA sequence: TGTGCCAGCAGGCGCGGACAGGGGCCGGTTGGAGAGCAGTACTTC.